The entry that follows covers one T cell receptor beta chain sequence. Its cognate antigen is unknown. This entry is derived from a study of beta chain features in type 1 diabetes. Germline CDR1 reads SGHRS; CDR2 reads YFSETQ. The V end was cut by 0 bases, the J end by 5 bases, with 14 bases between. This CDR3 is built from 15 residues. Study results and limitations: Sequencing used cDNA, and cells with high TCR expression could therefore be over-represented.

What was sequenced were expressed TCRB transcripts, since all of the isolated RNA had been reverse transcribed. Method: immunoSEQ multiplex PCR; TCRdb's copy keeps in-frame clones and lacks some. The sample consists of 300,000 to 350,000 clones, 15% to 20% of them appearing once. V and J are TRBV5-1 and TRBJ2-5, with D possibly being TRBD2 (5 bases). This TCR derives from a woman under 30 in good health. The sequencing sample was made of naive CD4+ T cells from blood. The CDR3, as DNA: TGCGCCAGCAGCTTGGAACGTGCCGGGGATGAGACCCAGTACTTC. Translation gives CASSLERAGDETQYF.